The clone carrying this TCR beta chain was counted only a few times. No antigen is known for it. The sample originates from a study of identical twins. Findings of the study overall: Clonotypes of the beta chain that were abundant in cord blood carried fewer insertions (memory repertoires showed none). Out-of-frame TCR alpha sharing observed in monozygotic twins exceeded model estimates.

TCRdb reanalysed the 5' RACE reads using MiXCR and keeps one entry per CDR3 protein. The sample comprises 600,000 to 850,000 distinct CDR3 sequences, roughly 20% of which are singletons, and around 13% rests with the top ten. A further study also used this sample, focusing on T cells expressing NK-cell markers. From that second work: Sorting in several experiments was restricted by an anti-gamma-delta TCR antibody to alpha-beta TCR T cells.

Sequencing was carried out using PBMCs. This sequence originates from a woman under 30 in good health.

This CDR3 reads CASSLGGTRSSRTQYF. In DNA, the CDR3 is TGTGCCAGCAGCCTAGGAGGGACGCGCTCCTCACGGACGCAGTATTTT. The chain combines TRBV3-1 with TRBJ2-3, with D tentatively TRBD2 (6 bases). Germline V lookup: CDR1 LGHDT, CDR2 YNNKEL (reference sequence). Trimming took 4 bases from V and 9 from J, leaving 23 bases between them. The CDR3 runs 16 residues.